This T cell receptor beta chain was documented in a study of regulatory T cells in long-lasting Graves disease. Study-wide points: Possibly, too few samples lowered accuracy.

Investigators prepared the TCR beta libraries by applying iRepertoire HTBI primers and Arm-PCR of CDR3 regions. As originally analysed: Analysis of the samples identified around 64 TRBV and 14 TRBJ segments. TCRdb itself ran the multiplex PCR reads through MiXCR, one entry per CDR3 protein. The V and J calls were not made by the authors but by TCRdb's processing. The sample lists about 400,000 distinct CDR3 sequences; less than 25% were seen once. As to time point: persistent/refractory GD, antithyroid drugs over 5 years with positive TRAb. TCR sequences were obtained from RNA taken from PBMCs. Notes on this clonotype: Its antigen remains unknown.

The germline V gene has CDR1 SGDLS and CDR2 YYNGEE. The CDR3 sequence is 14 residues long. V lost 3 bases to trimming and J lost 6 bases; unmatched junction nucleotides: 3. The chain carries TRBV9 and TRBJ2-2, with 9 bases aligning to TRBD1. This clonotype originated in a female donor with Graves disease. This specimen was peripheral blood mononuclear cells (PBMCs), taken when the disease was refractory, from a patient treated with antithyroid drugs. The CDR3 sequence is CASSEGQGAGELFF. The CDR3 DNA reads as TGTGCCAGCAGCGAGGGACAGGGAGCCGGGGAGCTGTTTTTT.